This TCR beta chain originates from a study of blood T cells in healthy people across ages. This clonotype was found a few times. The CDR3 covers 14 residues. The ends were cut back, 2 bases at V and 5 bases at J, with 11 bases in the middle. CDR1 SNHLY and CDR2 FYNNEI come from the germline V gene. A J-beta primer mix and a sample-barcoded 5' primer were used in a second PCR of about 7 to 12 cycles. One entry per CDR3 protein results from TCRdb running MiXCR on the 5' RACE reads. Seen here are about 1.7 million distinct CDR3 sequences, 28% observed once, and the top ten hold about 7.7%. This clonotype originated in a woman aged 25 to 39 in good health. The sequenced sample was blood. The chain combines TRBV2 with TRBJ2-3; the D is unclear. CDR3 sequence: CASSEFSLGDTQYF. Written as DNA, the CDR3 is TGTGCCAGCAGTGAATTCTCCCTGGGAGATACGCAGTATTTT.